The 5 T cell receptor beta chains presented below share a single source sample, sequenced in a study of CD4 T cells in relation to SARS-CoV-2 and coronaviruses. TCRdb's table, derived via immunoSEQ multiplex PCR, lists solely in-frame clones and lacks some. This sample carries 40,000 or so clones, roughly 84% of them seen once, and the ten largest clones take approximately 4.5%. No antigen is known for these receptors. Sequencing was performed on naive CD4+ T cells from PBMCs, cultured in vitro. Noted subset: naive CD4+ T cells isolated by negative enrichment. The receptors originated from an adult with COVID-19.

The chain employs TRBV25-1 and TRBJ2-4, with D possibly matching TRBD1 (6 bases). The CDR3 is made up of 14 amino acids. Germline V lookup: CDR1 MGHDK, CDR2 SYGVNS. V lost 6 bases to trimming and J lost 8 bases, with 17 bases between them. The CDR3 coding sequence is TGTGCCAGCAGCACGACAGGCCTATTGCACATTCAGTACTTC. Its translation: CASSTTGLLHIQYF.

This chain connects TRBV5-1 to TRBJ1-3; 7 positions agree with TRBD1. The germline V gene has CDR1 SGHRS and CDR2 YFSETQ. J lost 4 bases, V lost 7 bases, and 5 bases had no gene match. This CDR3 region has 13 residues. CDR3 coding DNA: TGCGCCAGCCGCACAGGGGTCGGAAACACCATATATTTT. Its protein product is CASRTGVGNTIYF.

V usage is TRBV5-1 and J usage is TRBJ2-7; either TRBD1 or TRBD2 may fit D (5 bases each). This CDR3 is 14 amino acids long. V lost 3 bases and J 2 bases, leaving 12 bases between the germline ends. Germline CDR1 reads SGHRS; CDR2 reads YFSETQ. The CDR3 is CASSWGSEAYEQYF. The CDR3 region has the DNA TGCGCCAGCAGCTGGGGGAGCGAAGCCTACGAGCAGTACTTC.

The chain uses TRBV6-5 and TRBJ2-7, with 10 bases identical to TRBD2. Germline CDR1 reads MNHEY; CDR2 reads SVGAGI. This CDR3 spans 14 amino acids. V shed 7 bases and J 3 bases; nucleotides not matched to a gene: 6. The CDR3 coding sequence is TGTGCCAGCACCAGACTAGCGGGCGTCTACGAGCAGTACTTC. This gives the protein CASTRLAGVYEQYF.

The V call is TRBV4-2, the J call TRBJ2-7; D possibly uses TRBD1 or TRBD2 (5 bases each). CDR1 is LGHNA and CDR2 is YNFKEQ in the germline V gene. V lost 1 base and J lost 5, with 12 bases in between. CDR3 length: 14 amino acids. The CDR3 region has the DNA TGTGCCAGCAGCCAAGCGCCAGGGAGCAACGAGCAGTACTTC. It specifies CASSQAPGSNEQYF.